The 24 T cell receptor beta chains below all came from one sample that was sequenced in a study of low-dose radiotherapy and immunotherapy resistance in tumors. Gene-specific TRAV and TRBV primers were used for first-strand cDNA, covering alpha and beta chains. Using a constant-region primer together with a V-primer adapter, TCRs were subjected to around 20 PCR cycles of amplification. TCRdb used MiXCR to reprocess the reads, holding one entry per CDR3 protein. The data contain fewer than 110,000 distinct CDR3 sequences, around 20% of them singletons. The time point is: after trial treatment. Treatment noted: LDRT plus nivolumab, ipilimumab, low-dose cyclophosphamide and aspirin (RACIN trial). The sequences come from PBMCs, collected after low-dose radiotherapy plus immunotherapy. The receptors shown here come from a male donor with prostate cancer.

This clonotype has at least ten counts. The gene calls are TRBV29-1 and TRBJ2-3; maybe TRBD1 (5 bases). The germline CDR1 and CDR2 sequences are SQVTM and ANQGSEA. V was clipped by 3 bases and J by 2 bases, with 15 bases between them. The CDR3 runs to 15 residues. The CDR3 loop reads CSVDRQGRVTDTQYF. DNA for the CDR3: TGCAGCGTTGATAGGCAGGGTAGGGTCACAGATACGCAGTATTTT.

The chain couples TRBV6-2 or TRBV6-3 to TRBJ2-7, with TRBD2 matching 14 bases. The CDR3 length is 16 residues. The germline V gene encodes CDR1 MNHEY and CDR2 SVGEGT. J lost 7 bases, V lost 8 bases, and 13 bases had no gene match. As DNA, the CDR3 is TGTGCCAGCTGTACCTCGACTAGCGGGGGGGCGAAAGAGCAGTACTTC. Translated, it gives CASCTSTSGGAKEQYF.

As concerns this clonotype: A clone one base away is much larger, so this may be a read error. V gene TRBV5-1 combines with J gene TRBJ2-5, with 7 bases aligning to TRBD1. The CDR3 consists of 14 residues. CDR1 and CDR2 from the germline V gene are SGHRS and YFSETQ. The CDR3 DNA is TGCGACAGCAGCTTGGACAGGCCAGGGGAGACCCAGTACTTC. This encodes CDSSLDRPGETQYF.

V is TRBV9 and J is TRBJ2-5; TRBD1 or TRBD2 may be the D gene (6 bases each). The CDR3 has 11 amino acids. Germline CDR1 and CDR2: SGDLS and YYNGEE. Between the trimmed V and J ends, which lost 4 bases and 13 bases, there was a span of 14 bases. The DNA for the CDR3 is TGTGCCAGCAGCCCCGAGGGGGGTCTGTACTTC. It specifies CASSPEGGLYF.

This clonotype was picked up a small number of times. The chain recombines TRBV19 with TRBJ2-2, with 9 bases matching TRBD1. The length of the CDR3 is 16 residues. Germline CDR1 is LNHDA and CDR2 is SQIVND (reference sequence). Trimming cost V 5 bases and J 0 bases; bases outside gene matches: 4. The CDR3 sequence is CASSLGQGTNTGELFF. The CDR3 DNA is TGTGCCAGTAGTCTCGGACAGGGGACGAACACCGGGGAGCTGTTTTTT.

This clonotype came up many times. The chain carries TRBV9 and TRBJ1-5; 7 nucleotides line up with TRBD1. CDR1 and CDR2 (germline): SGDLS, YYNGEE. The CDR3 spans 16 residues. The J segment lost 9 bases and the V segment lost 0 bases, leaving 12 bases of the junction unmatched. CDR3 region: CASSVVGTERVWPQHF. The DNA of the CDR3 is TGTGCCAGCAGCGTAGTAGGGACAGAGAGGGTATGGCCCCAGCATTTT.

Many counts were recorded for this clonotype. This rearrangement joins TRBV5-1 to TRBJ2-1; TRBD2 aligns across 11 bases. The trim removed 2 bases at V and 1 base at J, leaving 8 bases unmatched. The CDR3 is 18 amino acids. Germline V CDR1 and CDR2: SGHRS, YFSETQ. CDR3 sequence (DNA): TGCGCCAGCAGCTTACCCTCTAGCGGGGGGAGTTCCTACAATGAGCAGTTCTTC. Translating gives CASSLPSSGGSSYNEQFF.

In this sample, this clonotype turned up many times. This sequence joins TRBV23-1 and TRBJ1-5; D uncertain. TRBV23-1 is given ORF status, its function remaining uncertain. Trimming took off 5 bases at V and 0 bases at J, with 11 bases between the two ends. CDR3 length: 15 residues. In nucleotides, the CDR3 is TGCGCCAGCAGTTGGCCCGGGGATAGCAATCAGCCCCAGCATTTT. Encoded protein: CASSWPGDSNQPQHF.

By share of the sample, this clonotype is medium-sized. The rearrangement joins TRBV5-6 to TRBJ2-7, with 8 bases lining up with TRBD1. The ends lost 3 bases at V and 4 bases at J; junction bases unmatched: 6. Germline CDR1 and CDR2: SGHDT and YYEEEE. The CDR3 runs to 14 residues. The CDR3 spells CASSSGQEFYEQYF. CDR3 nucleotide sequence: TGTGCCAGCAGCTCGGGACAGGAGTTTTACGAGCAGTACTTC.

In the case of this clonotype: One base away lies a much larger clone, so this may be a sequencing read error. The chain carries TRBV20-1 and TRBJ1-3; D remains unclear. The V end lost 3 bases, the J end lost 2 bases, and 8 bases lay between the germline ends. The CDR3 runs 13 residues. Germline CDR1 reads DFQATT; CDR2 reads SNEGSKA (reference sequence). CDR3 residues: CSASSGTGNTIYF. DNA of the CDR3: TGCAGTGCTAGCAGTGGGACTGGAAACACCATATATTTT.

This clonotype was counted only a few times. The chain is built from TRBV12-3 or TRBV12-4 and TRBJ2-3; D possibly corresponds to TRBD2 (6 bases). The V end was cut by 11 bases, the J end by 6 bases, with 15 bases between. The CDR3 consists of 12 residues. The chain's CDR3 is CAFLARGDTQYF. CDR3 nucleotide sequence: TGTGCCTTCTTAGCCCGGGGGGATACGCAGTATTTT.

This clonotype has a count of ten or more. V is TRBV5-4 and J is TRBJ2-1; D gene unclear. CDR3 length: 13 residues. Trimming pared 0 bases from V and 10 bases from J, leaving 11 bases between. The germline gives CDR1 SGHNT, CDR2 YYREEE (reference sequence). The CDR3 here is CASSLERTREQFF. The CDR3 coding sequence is TGTGCCAGCAGCTTGGAAAGAACCCGCGAGCAGTTCTTC.

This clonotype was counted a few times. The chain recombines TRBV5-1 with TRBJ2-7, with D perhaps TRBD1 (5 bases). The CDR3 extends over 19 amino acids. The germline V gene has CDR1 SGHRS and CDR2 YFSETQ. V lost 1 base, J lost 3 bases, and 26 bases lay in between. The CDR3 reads CASSLFGRVQGGISYEQYF. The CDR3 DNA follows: TGCGCCAGCAGCTTGTTTGGACGGGTCCAGGGCGGAATTAGCTACGAGCAGTACTTC. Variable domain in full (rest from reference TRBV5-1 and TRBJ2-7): KAGVTQTPRYLIKTRGQQVTLSCSPISGHRSVSWYQQTPGQGLQFLFEYFSETQRNKGNFPGRFSGRQFSNSRSEMNVSTLELGDSALYLCASSLFGRVQGGISYEQYFGPGTRLTVT.

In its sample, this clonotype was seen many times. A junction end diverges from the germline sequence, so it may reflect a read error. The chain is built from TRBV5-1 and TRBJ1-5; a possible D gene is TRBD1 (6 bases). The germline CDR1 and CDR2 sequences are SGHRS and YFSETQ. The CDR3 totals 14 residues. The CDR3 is CASSFGGSNQPQHF. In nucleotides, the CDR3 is TGTGCCAGCAGTTTTGGGGGCTCCAATCAGCCCCAGCATTTT.

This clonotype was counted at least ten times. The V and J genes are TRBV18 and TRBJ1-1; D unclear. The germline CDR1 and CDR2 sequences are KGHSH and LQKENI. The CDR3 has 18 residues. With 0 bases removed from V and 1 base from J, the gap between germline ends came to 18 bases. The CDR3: CASSPPQSVQQRNTEAFF. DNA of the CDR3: TGTGCCAGCTCACCACCCCAATCCGTACAGCAGAGGAACACTGAAGCTTTCTTT.

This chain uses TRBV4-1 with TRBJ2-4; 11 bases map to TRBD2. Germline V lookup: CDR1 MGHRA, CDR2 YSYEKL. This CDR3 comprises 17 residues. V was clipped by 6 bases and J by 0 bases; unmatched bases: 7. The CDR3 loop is CASRPGLAVEAKNIQYF. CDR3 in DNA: TGCGCCAGCAGACCGGGACTAGCGGTAGAAGCCAAAAACATTCAGTACTTC.

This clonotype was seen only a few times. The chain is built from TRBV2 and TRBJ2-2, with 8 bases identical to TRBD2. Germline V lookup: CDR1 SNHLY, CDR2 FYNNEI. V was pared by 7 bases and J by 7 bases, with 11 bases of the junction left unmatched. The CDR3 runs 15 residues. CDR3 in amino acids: CASTLRGGRDGELFF. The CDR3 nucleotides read TGTGCCAGCACCCTTCGGGGGGGCCGGGACGGGGAGCTGTTTTTT. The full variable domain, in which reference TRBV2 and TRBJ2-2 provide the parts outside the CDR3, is EPEVTQTPSHQVTQMGQEVILRCVPISNHLYFYWYRQILGQKVEFLVSFYNNEISEKSEIFDDQFSVERPDGSNFTLKIRSTKLEDSAMYFCASTLRGGRDGELFFGEGSRLTVL.

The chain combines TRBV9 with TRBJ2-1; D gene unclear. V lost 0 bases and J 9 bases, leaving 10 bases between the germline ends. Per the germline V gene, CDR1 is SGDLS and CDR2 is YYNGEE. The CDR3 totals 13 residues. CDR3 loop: CASSVGVVSEQFF. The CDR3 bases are TGTGCCAGCAGCGTAGGGGTAGTTAGTGAGCAGTTCTTC.

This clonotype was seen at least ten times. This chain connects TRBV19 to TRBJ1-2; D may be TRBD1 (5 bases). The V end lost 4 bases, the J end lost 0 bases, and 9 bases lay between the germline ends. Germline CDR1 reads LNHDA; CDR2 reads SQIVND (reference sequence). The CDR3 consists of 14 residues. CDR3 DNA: TGTGCCAGTAGTAAGAGGGGAGCTAACTATGGCTACACCTTC. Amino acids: CASSKRGANYGYTF. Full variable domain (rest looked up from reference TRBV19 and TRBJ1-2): DGGITQSPKYLFRKEGQNVTLSCEQNLNHDAMYWYRQDPGQGLRLIYYSQIVNDFQKGDIAEGYSVSREKKESFPLTVTSAQKNPTAFYLCASSKRGANYGYTFGSGTRLTVV.

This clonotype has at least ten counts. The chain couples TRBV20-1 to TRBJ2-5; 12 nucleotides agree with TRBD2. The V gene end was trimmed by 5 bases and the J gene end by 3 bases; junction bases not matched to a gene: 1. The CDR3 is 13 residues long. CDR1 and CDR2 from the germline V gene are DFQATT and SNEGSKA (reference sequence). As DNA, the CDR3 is TGCAGTGCTCTAGCGGGGGGGGAAGAGACCCAGTACTTC. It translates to CSALAGGEETQYF.

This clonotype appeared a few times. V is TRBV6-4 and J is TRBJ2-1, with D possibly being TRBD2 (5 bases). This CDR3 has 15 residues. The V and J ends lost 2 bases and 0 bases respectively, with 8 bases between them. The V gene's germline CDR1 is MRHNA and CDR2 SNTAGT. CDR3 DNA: TGTGCCAGCAGTGACGTTGCGGGCTCCTACAATGAGCAGTTCTTC. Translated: CASSDVAGSYNEQFF.

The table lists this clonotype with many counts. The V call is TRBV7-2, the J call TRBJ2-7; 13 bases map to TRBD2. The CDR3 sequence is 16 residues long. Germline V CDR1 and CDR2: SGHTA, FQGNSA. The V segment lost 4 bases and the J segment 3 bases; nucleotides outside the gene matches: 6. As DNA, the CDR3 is TGTGCCAGCAGCTCCTACCGACTAGCGGGGGGCTACGAGCAGTACTTC. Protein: CASSSYRLAGGYEQYF.

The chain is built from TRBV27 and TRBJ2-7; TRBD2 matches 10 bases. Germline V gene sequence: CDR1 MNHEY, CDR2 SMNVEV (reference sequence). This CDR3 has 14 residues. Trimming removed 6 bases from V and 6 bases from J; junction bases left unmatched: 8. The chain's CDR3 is CASSPSGGAGEQYF. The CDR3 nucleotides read TGTGCCAGCAGCCCCAGCGGGGGGGCTGGCGAGCAGTACTTC.

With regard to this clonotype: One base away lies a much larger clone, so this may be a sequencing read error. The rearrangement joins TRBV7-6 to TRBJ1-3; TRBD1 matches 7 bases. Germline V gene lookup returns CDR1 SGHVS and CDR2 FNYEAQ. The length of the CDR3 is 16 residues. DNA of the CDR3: TGTGCCAGCAGCTTAACAGGGGCCCTCTCTAGAAACACCATATATTTT. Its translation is CASSLTGALSRNTIYF.